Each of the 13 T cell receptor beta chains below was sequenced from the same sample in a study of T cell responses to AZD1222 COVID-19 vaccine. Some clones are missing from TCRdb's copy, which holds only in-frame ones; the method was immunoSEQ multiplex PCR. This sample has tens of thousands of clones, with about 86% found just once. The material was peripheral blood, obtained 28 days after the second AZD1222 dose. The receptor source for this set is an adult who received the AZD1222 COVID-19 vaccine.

CDR3 in DNA: TGTGCCAGTAGTATAGGTATACTTAACTATGGCTACACCTTC. It encodes CASSIGILNYGYTF. The chain is built from TRBV19 and TRBJ1-2; D not certain. V was trimmed by 1 base and J by 1 base, leaving 7 bases between them. CDR1 is LNHDA, CDR2 SQIVND, per germline (reference sequence). The length of the CDR3 is 14 residues.

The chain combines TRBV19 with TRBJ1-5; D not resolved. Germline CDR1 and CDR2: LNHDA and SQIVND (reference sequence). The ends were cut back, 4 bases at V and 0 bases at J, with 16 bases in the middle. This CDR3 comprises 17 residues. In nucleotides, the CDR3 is TGTGCCAGTAGTAAGACCCCAAACGCCGTTAGCAATCAGCCCCAGCATTTT. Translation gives CASSKTPNAVSNQPQHF.

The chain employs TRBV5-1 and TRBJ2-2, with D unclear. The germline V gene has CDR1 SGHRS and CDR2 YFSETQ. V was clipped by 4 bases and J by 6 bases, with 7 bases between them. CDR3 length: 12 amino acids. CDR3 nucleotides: TGCGCCAGCAGCCCGACGGCCGGGGAGCTGTTTTTT. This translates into CASSPTAGELFF.

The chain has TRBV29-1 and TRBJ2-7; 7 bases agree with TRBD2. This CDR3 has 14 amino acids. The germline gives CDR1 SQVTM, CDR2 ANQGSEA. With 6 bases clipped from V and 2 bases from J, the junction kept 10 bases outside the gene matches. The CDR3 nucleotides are TGCAGCGTCGTTTCTAGCGGTCAAGCCTACGAGCAGTACTTC. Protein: CSVVSSGQAYEQYF.

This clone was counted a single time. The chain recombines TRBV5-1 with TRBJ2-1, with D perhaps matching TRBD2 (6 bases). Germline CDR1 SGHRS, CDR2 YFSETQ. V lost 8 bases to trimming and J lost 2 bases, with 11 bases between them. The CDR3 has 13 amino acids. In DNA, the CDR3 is TGCGCCAGTGGGACTCCGACCTACAATGAGCAGTTCTTC. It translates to CASGTPTYNEQFF.

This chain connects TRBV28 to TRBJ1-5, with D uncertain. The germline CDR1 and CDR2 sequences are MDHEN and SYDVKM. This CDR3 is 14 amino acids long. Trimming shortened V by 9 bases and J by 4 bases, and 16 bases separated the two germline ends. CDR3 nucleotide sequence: TGTGCCAGTAGCGGGGTAATTTCGAATCAGCCCCAGCATTTT. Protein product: CASSGVISNQPQHF.

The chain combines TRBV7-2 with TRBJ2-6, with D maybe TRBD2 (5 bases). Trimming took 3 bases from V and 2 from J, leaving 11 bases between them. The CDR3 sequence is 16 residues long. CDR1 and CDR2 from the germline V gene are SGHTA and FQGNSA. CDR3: CASSLAGGTGANVLTF. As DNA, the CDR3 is TGTGCCAGCAGCTTGGCGGGTGGGACTGGGGCCAACGTCCTGACTTTC.

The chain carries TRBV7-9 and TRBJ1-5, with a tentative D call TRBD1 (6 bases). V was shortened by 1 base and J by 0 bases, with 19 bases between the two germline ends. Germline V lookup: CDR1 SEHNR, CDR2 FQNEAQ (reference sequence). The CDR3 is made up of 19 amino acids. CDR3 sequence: CASSLVEIRGRGSNQPQHF. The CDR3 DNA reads TGTGCCAGCAGCTTAGTGGAAATCAGGGGTCGGGGTAGCAATCAGCCCCAGCATTTT. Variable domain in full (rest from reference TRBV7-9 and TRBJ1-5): DTGVSQNPRHKITKRGQNVTFRCDPISEHNRLYWYRQTLGQGPEFLTYFQNEAQLEKSRLLSDRFSAERPKGSFSTLEIQRTEQGDSAMYLCASSLVEIRGRGSNQPQHFGDGTRLSIL.

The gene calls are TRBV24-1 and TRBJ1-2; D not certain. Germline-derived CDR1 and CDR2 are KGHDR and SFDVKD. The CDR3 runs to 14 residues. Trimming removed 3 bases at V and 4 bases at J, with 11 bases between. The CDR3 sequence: CATSDVSGTYGYTF. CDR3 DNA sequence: TGTGCCACCAGTGATGTATCGGGTACCTATGGCTACACCTTC.

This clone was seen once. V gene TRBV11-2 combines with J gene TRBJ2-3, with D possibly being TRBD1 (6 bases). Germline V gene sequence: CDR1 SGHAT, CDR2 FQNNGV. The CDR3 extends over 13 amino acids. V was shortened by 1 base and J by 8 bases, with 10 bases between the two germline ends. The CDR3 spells CASSLVRGTTQYF. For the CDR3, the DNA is TGTGCCAGCAGCTTAGTTAGGGGGACTACGCAGTATTTT.

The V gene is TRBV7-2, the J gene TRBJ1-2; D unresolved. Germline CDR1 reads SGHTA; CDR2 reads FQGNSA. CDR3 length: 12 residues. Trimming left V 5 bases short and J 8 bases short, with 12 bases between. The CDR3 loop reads CASSPDGRGYTF. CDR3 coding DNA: TGTGCCAGCAGCCCAGACGGGAGGGGCTACACCTTC.

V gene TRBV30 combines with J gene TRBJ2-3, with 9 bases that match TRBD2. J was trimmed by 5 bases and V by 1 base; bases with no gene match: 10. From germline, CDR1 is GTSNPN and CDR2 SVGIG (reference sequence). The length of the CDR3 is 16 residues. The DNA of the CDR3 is TGTGCCTGGAGTGGGTCGCCTAGCGGGGACGTAGATACGCAGTATTTT. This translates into CAWSGSPSGDVDTQYF. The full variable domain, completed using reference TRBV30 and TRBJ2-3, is SQTIHQWPATLVQPVGSPLSLECTVEGTSNPNLYWYRQAAGRGLQLLFYSVGIGQISSEVPQNLSASRPQDRQFILSSKKLLLSDSGFYLCAWSGSPSGDVDTQYFGPGTRLTVL.

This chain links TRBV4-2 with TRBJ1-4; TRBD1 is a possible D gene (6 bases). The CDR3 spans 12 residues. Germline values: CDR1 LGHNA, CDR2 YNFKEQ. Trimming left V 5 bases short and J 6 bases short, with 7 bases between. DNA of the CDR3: TGTGCCAGCAGCAGGACAGATGAAAAACTGTTTTTT. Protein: CASSRTDEKLFF.